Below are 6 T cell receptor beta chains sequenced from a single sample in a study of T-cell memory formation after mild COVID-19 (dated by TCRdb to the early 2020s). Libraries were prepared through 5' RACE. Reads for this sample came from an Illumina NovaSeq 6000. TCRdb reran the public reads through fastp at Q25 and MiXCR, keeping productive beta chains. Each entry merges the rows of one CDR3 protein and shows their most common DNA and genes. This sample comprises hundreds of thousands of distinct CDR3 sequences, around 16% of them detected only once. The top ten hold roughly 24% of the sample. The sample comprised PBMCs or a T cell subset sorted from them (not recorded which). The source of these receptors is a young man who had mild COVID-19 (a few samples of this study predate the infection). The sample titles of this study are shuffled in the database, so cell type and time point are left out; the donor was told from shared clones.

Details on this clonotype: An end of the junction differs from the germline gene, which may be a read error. The CDR3 sequence: CASCCGSYNAQFF. The CDR3 DNA follows: TGTGCCAGCTGCTGTGGGTCCTACAATGCGCAGTTCTTC. The chain links TRBV27 to TRBJ2-1, with unresolved D. CDR3 size: 13 residues. From germline, CDR1 is MNHEY and CDR2 SMNVEV (reference sequence).

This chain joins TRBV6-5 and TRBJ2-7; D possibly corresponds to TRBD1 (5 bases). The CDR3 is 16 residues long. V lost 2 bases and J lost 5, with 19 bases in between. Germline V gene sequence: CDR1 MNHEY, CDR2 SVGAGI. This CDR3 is CASSYLPGAGSHEQYF. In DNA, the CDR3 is TGTGCCAGCAGTTACCTCCCCGGTGCAGGGTCCCACGAGCAGTACTTC.

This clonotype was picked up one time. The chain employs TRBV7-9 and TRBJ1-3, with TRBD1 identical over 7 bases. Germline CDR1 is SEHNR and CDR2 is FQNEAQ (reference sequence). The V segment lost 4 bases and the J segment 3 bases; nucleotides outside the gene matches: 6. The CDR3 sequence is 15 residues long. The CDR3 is CASSSVTGRGNTIYF. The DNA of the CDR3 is TGTGCCAGCAGCTCTGTGACAGGGCGTGGAAACACCATATATTTT.

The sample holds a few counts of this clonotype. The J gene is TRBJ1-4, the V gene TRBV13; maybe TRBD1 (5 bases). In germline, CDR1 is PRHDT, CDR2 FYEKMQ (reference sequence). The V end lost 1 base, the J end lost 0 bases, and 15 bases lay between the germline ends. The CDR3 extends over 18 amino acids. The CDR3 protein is CASSLVAGTGATNEKLFF. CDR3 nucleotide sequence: TGTGCCAGCAGCTTAGTCGCGGGGACGGGAGCAACTAATGAAAAACTGTTTTTT. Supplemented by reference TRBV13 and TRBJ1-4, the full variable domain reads AAGVIQSPRHLIKEKRETATLKCYPIPRHDTVYWYQQGPGQDPQFLISFYEKMQSDKGSIPDRFSAQQFSDYHSELNMSSLELGDSALYFCASSLVAGTGATNEKLFFGSGTQLSVL.

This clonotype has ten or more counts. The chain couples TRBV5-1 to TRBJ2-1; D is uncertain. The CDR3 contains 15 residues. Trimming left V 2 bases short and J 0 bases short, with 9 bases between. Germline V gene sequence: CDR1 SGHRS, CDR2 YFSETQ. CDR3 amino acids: CASSFYPSSYNEQFF. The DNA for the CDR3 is TGCGCCAGCAGCTTTTACCCTAGCTCCTACAATGAGCAGTTCTTC.

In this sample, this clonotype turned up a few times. CDR3 coding DNA: TGTGCCAGCAGGCGAGACTTCGTCGCTGAAGCTTTCTTT. This encodes CASRRDFVAEAFF. The chain uses TRBV6-5 and TRBJ1-1; D is ambiguous. Germline CDR1 MNHEY, CDR2 SVGAGI. V gave up 6 bases and J gave up 6 bases, with 14 bases separating them. The CDR3 is made up of 13 amino acids.